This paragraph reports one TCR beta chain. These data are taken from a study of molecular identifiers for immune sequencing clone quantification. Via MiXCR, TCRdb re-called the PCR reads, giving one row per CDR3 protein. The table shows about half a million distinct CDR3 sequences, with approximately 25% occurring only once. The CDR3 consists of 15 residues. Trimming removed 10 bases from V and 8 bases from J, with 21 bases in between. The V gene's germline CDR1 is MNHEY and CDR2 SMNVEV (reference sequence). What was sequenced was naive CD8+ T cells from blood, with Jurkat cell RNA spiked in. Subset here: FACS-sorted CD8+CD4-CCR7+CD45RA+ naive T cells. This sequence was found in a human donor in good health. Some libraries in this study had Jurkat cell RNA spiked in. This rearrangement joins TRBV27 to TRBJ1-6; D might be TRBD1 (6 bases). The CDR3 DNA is TGTGCCACTAAAAGCGGGGTGACAGGTCATTCACCCCTCCACTTT. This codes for CATKSGVTGHSPLHF.